Listed here is a single T cell receptor beta chain. Methods used by the authors: For nucleated cells, counts were estimated from reference gene primer amplification. Profiled with immunoSEQ multiplex PCR; TCRdb holds only in-frame clones, not every one. V, J and clone size are those of that table, while D and trimming were read from the DNA. The sample consists of tens of thousands of clones, approximately 86% of them appearing once. The sample belongs to a study of blood T cell repertoires in COVID-19. For the study at large: COVID-19 samples collected from the United States, Italy and Spain covered acute and convalescent phases. From T cells, B-cell-depleted T cells, or PBMCs came the material, which was cDNA or gDNA.

The sequenced sample was peripheral blood. This TCR was sampled from a human donor in a cohort sampled during active COVID-19.

The CDR3 sequence is CASSIDTAAVYEQYF. As DNA, the CDR3 is TGTGCCAGTAGTATAGACACGGCGGCAGTCTACGAGCAGTACTTC. The gene calls are TRBV19 and TRBJ2-7; D remains ambiguous. The V end was cut by 0 bases, the J end by 3 bases, with 12 bases between. Germline assignment: CDR1 LNHDA and CDR2 SQIVND (reference sequence). This CDR3 has 15 residues.